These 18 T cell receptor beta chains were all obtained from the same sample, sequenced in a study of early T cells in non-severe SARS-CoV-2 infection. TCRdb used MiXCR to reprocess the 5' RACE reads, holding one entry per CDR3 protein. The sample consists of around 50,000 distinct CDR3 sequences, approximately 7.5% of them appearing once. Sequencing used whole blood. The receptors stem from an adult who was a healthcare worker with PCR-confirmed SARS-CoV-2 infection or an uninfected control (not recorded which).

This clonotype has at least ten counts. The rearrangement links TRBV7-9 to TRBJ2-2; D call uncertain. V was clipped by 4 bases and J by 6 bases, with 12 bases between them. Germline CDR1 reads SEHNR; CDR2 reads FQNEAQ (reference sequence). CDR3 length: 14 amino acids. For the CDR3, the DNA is TGTGCCAGCAGCTACCGGGCCCCACCCGGGGAGCTGTTTTTT. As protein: CASSYRAPPGELFF. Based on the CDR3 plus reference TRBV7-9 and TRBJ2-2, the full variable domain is DTGVSQNPRHKITKRGQNVTFRCDPISEHNRLYWYRQTLGQGPEFLTYFQNEAQLEKSRLLSDRFSAERPKGSFSTLEIQRTEQGDSAMYLCASSYRAPPGELFFGEGSRLTVL.

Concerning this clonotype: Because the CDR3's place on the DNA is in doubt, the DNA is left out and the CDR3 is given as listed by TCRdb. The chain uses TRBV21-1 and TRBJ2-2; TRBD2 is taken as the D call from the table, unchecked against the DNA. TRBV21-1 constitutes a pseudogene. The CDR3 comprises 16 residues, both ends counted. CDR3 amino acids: CASSKRRVRTPGSCFF.

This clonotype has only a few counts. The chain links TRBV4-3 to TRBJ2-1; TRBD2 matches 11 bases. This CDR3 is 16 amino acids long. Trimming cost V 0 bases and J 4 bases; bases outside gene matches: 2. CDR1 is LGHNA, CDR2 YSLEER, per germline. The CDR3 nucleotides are TGCGCCAGCAGCCAAGAGCTAGCGGGGGGATACAATGAGCAGTTCTTC. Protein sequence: CASSQELAGGYNEQFF.

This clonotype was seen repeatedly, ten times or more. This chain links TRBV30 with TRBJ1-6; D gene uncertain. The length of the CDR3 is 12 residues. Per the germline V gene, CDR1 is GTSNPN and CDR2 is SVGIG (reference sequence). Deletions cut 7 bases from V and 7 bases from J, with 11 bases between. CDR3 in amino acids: CASQLQNSPLHF. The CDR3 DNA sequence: TGTGCCTCACAATTACAGAATTCACCCCTCCACTTT.

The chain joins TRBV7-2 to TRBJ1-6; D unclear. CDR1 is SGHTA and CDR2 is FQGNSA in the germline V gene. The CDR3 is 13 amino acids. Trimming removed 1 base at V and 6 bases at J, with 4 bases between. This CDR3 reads CASSLGVNSPLHF. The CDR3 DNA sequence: TGTGCCAGCAGCTTAGGGGTTAATTCACCCCTCCACTTT.

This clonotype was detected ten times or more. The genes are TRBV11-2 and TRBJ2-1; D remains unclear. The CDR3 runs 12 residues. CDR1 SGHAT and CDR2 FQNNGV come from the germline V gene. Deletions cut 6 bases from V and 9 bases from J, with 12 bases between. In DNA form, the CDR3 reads TGTGCCAGCAGATCGAGCAGTACTGAGCAGTTCTTC. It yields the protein CASRSSSTEQFF. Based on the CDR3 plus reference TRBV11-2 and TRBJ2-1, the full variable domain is EAGVAQSPRYKIIEKRQSVAFWCNPISGHATLYWYQQILGQGPKLLIQFQNNGVVDDSQLPKDRFSAERLKGVDSTLKIQPAKLEDSAVYLCASRSSSTEQFFGPGTRLTVL.

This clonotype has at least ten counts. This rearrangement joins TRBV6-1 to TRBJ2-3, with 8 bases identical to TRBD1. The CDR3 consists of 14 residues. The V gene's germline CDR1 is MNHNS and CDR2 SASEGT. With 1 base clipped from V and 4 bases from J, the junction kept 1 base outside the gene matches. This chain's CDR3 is CASSEGQGPDTQYF. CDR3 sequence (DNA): TGTGCCAGCAGTGAAGGACAGGGGCCAGATACGCAGTATTTT.

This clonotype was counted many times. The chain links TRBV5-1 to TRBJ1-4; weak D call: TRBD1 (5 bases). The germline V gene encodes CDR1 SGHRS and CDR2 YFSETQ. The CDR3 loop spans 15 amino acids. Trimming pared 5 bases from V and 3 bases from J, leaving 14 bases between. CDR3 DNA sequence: TGCGCCAGCAGTTACAGTAGGGGCGCTAATGAAAAACTGTTTTTT. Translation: CASSYSRGANEKLFF.

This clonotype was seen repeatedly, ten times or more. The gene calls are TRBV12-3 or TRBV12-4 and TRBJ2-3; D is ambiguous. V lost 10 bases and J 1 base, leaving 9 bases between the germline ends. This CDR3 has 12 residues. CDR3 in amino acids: CATLSRTDTQYF. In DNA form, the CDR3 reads TGTGCCACCCTTAGTCGCACAGATACGCAGTATTTT.

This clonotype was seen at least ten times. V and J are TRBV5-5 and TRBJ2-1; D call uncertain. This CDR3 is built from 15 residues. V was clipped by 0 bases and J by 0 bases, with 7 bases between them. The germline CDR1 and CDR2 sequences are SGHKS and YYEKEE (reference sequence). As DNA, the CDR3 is TGTGCCAGCAGCTTGGGGCAGGTCTCCTACAATGAGCAGTTCTTC. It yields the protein CASSLGQVSYNEQFF.

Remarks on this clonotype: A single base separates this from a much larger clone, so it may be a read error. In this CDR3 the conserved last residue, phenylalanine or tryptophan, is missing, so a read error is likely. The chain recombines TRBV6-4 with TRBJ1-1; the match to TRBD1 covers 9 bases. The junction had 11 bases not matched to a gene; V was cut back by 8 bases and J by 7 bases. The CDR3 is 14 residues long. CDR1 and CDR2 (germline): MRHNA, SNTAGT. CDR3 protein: CASRWTGAQGEAFC. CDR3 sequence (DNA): TGTGCCAGCCGTTGGACAGGGGCGCAGGGTGAAGCTTTCTGT.

The CDR3 loop is CASSQGRYGYTF. CDR3 nucleotides: TGTGCCAGCAGCCAGGGACGGTACGGCTACACCTTC. The genes are TRBV3-1 and TRBJ1-2; a possible D gene is TRBD1 (5 bases). The ends were cut back, 3 bases at V and 8 bases at J, with 10 bases in the middle. CDR1 and CDR2 from the germline V gene are LGHDT and YNNKEL (reference sequence). The CDR3 extends over 12 amino acids.

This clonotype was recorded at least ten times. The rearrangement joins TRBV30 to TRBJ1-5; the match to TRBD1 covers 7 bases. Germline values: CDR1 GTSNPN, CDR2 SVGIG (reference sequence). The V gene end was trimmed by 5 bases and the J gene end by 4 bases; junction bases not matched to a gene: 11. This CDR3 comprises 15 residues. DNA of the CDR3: TGTGCCTGGGGGGAGTGGACAGGACGGAATCAGCCCCAGCATTTT. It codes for CAWGEWTGRNQPQHF.

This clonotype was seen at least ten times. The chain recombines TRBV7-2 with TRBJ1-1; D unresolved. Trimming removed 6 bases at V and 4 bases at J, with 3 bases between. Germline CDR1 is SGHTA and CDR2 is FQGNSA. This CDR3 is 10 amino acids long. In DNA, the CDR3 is TGTGCCAGCAGGGGCACTGAAGCTTTCTTT. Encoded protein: CASRGTEAFF.

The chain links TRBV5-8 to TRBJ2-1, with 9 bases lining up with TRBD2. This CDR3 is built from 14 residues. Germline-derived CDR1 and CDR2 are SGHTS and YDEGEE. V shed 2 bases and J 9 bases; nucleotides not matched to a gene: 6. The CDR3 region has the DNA TGTGCCAGCAGCTTTGCGGGGGGGATGGGTGAGCAGTTCTTC. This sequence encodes CASSFAGGMGEQFF. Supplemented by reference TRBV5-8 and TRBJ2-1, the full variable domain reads EAGVTQSPTHLIKTRGQQATLRCSPISGHTSVYWYQQALGLGLQFLLWYDEGEERNRGNFPPRFSGRQFPNYSSELNVNALELEDSALYLCASSFAGGMGEQFFGPGTRLTVL.

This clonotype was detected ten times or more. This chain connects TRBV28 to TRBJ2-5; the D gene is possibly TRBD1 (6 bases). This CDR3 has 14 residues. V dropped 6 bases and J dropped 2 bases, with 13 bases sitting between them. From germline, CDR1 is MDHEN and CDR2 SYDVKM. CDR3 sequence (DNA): TGTGCCAGCAGGCAACAGGGATGGCAAGAGACCCAGTACTTC. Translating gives CASRQQGWQETQYF.

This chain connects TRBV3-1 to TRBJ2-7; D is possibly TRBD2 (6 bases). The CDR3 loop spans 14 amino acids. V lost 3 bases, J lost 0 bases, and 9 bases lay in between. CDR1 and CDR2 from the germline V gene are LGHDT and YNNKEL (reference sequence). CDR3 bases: TGTGCCAGCAGCCATGCGGGACTCTCCTACGAGCAGTACTTC. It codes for CASSHAGLSYEQYF.

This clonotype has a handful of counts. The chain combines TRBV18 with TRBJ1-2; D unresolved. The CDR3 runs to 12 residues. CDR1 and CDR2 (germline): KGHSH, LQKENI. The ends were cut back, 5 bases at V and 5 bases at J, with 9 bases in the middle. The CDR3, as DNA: TGTGCCAGCTCAGACACCAATTATGGCTACACCTTC. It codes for CASSDTNYGYTF. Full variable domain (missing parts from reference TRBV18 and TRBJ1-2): NAGVMQNPRHLVRRRGQEARLRCSPMKGHSHVYWYRQLPEEGLKFMVYLQKENIIDESGMPKERFSAEFPKEGPSILRIQQVVRGDSAAYFCASSDTNYGYTFGSGTRLTVV.